Listed here are 21 T cell receptor beta chains from one sample, sequenced in a study of human T cells and chemical hapten exposure. Stated time point: patch test 1, 2 weeks after DPC sensitization. Treatment described: therapeutic diphenylcyclopropenone sensitization with weekly scalp DPC. TCRdb re-called the RACE reads with MiXCR, one entry per CDR3 protein. The repertoire has some 400,000 distinct CDR3 sequences, 4% to 5.5% of them found once; the top ten carry 2% to 2.5%. The sequenced sample was whole blood, obtained in connection with sensitization to the hapten diphenylcyclopropenone (DPC). The receptors shown here come from a woman aged 45-65 years with alopecia areata. Some clones in this sample may be carry-over from other donors' samples.

This clonotype was counted only a few times. V usage is TRBV2 and J usage is TRBJ2-1, with a possible D match to TRBD2 (5 bases). V lost 3 bases and J 5 bases, leaving 8 bases between the germline ends. The germline V gene has CDR1 SNHLY and CDR2 FYNNEI. This CDR3 contains 13 residues. The CDR3 bases are TGTGCCAGCAGTGACGGGATGAACAATGAGCAGTTCTTC. This translates into CASSDGMNNEQFF. The variable domain in full, with the rest retrieved from reference TRBV2 and TRBJ2-1, is EPEVTQTPSHQVTQMGQEVILRCVPISNHLYFYWYRQILGQKVEFLVSFYNNEISEKSEIFDDQFSVERPDGSNFTLKIRSTKLEDSAMYFCASSDGMNNEQFFGPGTRLTVL.

The table lists this clonotype with many counts. CDR3 in DNA: TGTGCCAGCAGTGAAATGGGGGTGCTCGAGCATTTT. Translating it yields CASSEMGVLEHF. The chain has TRBV6-1 and TRBJ1-5, with D possibly being TRBD1 (5 bases). CDR1 is MNHNS, CDR2 SASEGT, per germline. Trimming stripped 2 bases from V and 14 bases from J, with 13 bases between. The length of the CDR3 is 12 residues.

This clonotype was detected ten times or more. The chain has TRBV27 and TRBJ2-7; 12 bases align to TRBD2. The CDR3 runs 16 residues. V lost 3 bases to trimming and J lost 5 bases; unmatched junction nucleotides: 8. Germline lookup yields CDR1 MNHEY and CDR2 SMNVEV (reference sequence). The CDR3 DNA reads as TGTGCCAGCAGTTTGATTCTAGCGGGAGGGCCCGACGAGCAGTACTTC. This codes for CASSLILAGGPDEQYF.

This clonotype was seen only a few times. The chain combines TRBV5-1 with TRBJ2-1; D is uncertain. Germline CDR1 and CDR2: SGHRS and YFSETQ. The CDR3 is 13 residues long. Between the trimmed V and J ends, which lost 2 bases and 8 bases, there was a span of 11 bases. CDR3 in DNA: TGCGCCAGCAGCTTCCCTTCCAGCGATGAGCAGTTCTTC. It is translated as CASSFPSSDEQFF. Full variable domain (outside the CDR3, taken from reference TRBV5-1 and TRBJ2-1): KAGVTQTPRYLIKTRGQQVTLSCSPISGHRSVSWYQQTPGQGLQFLFEYFSETQRNKGNFPGRFSGRQFSNSRSEMNVSTLELGDSALYLCASSFPSSDEQFFGPGTRLTVL.

Here the CDR3 DNA reads TGTGCCAGCAGACAACGGACAGGGGGCACTGAAGCTTTCTTT. Translating gives CASRQRTGGTEAFF. The chain links TRBV7-8 to TRBJ1-1, with TRBD1 identical over 10 bases. The CDR3 loop spans 14 amino acids. The germline gives CDR1 SGHVS, CDR2 FQNEAQ. V trimming: 6 bases; J trimming: 4 bases; junction bases outside the gene matches: 5.

This clonotype appeared many times. The chain recombines TRBV5-6 with TRBJ1-3; D is unclear. The germline V and J ends were trimmed by 0 bases and 0 bases, with 13 bases remaining between them. There are 17 residues in the CDR3. The germline CDR1 and CDR2 sequences are SGHDT and YYEEEE. DNA for the CDR3: TGTGCCAGCAGCTTGGGTCAGACATTCCGCTCTGGAAACACCATATATTTT. This translates into CASSLGQTFRSGNTIYF.

In the case of this clonotype: This may stem from a read error, because a much larger clone lies one nucleotide away. The conserved closing phenylalanine or tryptophan is absent in this CDR3, likely reflecting a read error. V usage is TRBV29-1 and J usage is TRBJ1-1, with 7 bases fitting TRBD1. The germline V gene has CDR1 SQVTM and CDR2 ANQGSEA. V lost 5 bases to trimming and J lost 0 bases; unmatched junction nucleotides: 3. This CDR3 comprises 13 residues. CDR3 DNA: TGCAGCGTTACCACAGGGGTGAACACTGAAGCTTTCCTT. It encodes CSVTTGVNTEAFL.

In this sample, this clonotype turned up many times. The chain combines TRBV7-9 with TRBJ1-2; no definite D call. The CDR3 consists of 14 residues. CDR1 is SEHNR and CDR2 is FQNEAQ in the germline V gene (reference sequence). Trimming took off 5 bases at V and 0 bases at J, with 10 bases between the two ends. This chain's CDR3 is CASSIGQANYGYTF. CDR3 nucleotides: TGTGCCAGCAGCATAGGCCAGGCTAACTATGGCTACACCTTC.

This clonotype occurred many times. The rearrangement joins TRBV18 to TRBJ1-2; no firm D call. Per germline, CDR1 KGHSH and CDR2 LQKENI. The CDR3 contains 13 residues. V lost 3 bases, J lost 8 bases, and 13 bases lay in between. CDR3 sequence (DNA): TGTGCCAGCTCACCCCGTGGGGTCGAAGGCTACACCTTC. This gives the protein CASSPRGVEGYTF. The whole variable domain, remainder taken from reference TRBV18 and TRBJ1-2, is NAGVMQNPRHLVRRRGQEARLRCSPMKGHSHVYWYRQLPEEGLKFMVYLQKENIIDESGMPKERFSAEFPKEGPSILRIQQVVRGDSAAYFCASSPRGVEGYTFGSGTRLTVV.

The chain carries TRBV6-1 and TRBJ1-4; 9 nucleotides agree with TRBD1. This CDR3 region has 15 residues. CDR1 and CDR2 (germline): MNHNS, SASEGT. Trimming cost V 7 bases and J 8 bases; bases outside gene matches: 11. The CDR3 nucleotides read TGTGCCAGCATTAAAACCGGGACAGGGTTGGAAAAACTGTTTTTT. This codes for CASIKTGTGLEKLFF.

The sample holds a few counts of this clonotype. This sequence joins TRBV9 and TRBJ1-3; no clear D gene. Germline CDR1 and CDR2: SGDLS and YYNGEE. CDR3 size: 16 residues. The ends were cut back, 0 bases at V and 0 bases at J, with 10 bases in the middle. CDR3 bases: TGTGCCAGCAGCGTAGACTGGGGTTCCTCTGGAAACACCATATATTTT. Amino acid sequence: CASSVDWGSSGNTIYF. The whole variable domain, filled in from reference TRBV9 and TRBJ1-3, reads DSGVTQTPKHLITATGQRVTLRCSPRSGDLSVYWYQQSLDQGLQFLIQYYNGEERAKGNILERFSAQQFPDLHSELNLSSLELGDSALYFCASSVDWGSSGNTIYFGEGSWLTVV.

The table lists this clonotype with many counts. The chain combines TRBV12-3 or TRBV12-4 with TRBJ2-7; 9 bases map to TRBD1. The CDR3 is made up of 15 amino acids. Unmatched junction bases numbered 12, after V lost 6 bases and J lost 6 bases. The CDR3 protein is CASSEQGALLGEQYF. CDR3 sequence (DNA): TGTGCCAGCAGCGAACAGGGGGCCCTACTAGGCGAGCAGTACTTC.

This clonotype was detected many times. This chain links TRBV29-1 with TRBJ2-3; D remains unclear. The germline CDR1 and CDR2 sequences are SQVTM and ANQGSEA. The CDR3 loop spans 13 amino acids. V was clipped by 3 bases and J by 3 bases, with 10 bases between them. CDR3 DNA sequence: TGCAGCGTTGAGGTCGGCCGGACAGATACGCAGTATTTT. It specifies CSVEVGRTDTQYF.

This clonotype was picked up many times. This chain joins TRBV6-2 or TRBV6-3 and TRBJ1-5, with 7 bases matching TRBD1. Germline V lookup: CDR1 MNHEY, CDR2 SVGEGT. V was clipped by 0 bases and J by 7 bases; unmatched bases: 9. The CDR3 runs 16 residues. The DNA for the CDR3 is TGTGCCAGCAGTTACTCACAGGGGATTCAGGGGCAGCCCCAGCATTTT. Protein: CASSYSQGIQGQPQHF.

This clonotype was counted at least ten times. V is TRBV7-9 and J is TRBJ2-5, with D possibly being TRBD1 (5 bases). Judging by the DNA end, TRBJ2-3 fits better; the J call may be wrong. This CDR3 is 11 amino acids long. CDR1 and CDR2 (germline): SEHNR, FQNEAQ (reference sequence). The chain's CDR3 is CASSSRGTQYF. DNA for the CDR3: TGTGCCAGCAGCTCTAGGGGTACGCAGTATTTT.

The V call is TRBV7-9, the J call TRBJ1-5, with a tentative D call TRBD1 (5 bases). CDR1 is SEHNR and CDR2 is FQNEAQ in the germline V gene (reference sequence). With 4 bases removed from V and 11 bases from J, the gap between germline ends came to 15 bases. CDR3 size: 13 residues. The DNA of the CDR3 is TGTGCCAGCAGCTCAGGGTTCGGATCGGCCCAGCATTTT. The encoded protein is CASSSGFGSAQHF.

Only a few counts were recorded for this clonotype. V is TRBV12-3 or TRBV12-4 and J is TRBJ2-3, with no clear D. V was pared by 8 bases and J by 1 base, with 13 bases between. This CDR3 region has 14 residues. CDR3 sequence (DNA): TGTGCCAGCGGGAAGGAATTACGCACAGATACGCAGTATTTT. Translation: CASGKELRTDTQYF.

The V gene is TRBV20-1, the J gene TRBJ2-2; TRBD2 aligns across 8 bases. The CDR3 has 13 residues. Germline V gene sequence: CDR1 DFQATT, CDR2 SNEGSKA (reference sequence). Trimming cost V 6 bases and J 2 bases; bases outside gene matches: 2. CDR3 amino acids: CSATSGNTGELFF. The CDR3 region has the DNA TGCAGTGCAACTAGCGGTAACACCGGGGAGCTGTTTTTT.

The chain employs TRBV28 and TRBJ2-3; TRBD2 matches at 10 bases. Germline V gene data show CDR1 as MDHEN and CDR2 as SYDVKM. The CDR3 loop spans 15 amino acids. V was clipped by 4 bases and J by 5 bases; unmatched bases: 6. CDR3 sequence: CASSSLAGDKDTQYF. DNA of the CDR3: TGTGCCAGCAGTTCCCTAGCGGGAGATAAAGATACGCAGTATTTT.

This clonotype has more than one count but fewer than ten. V gene TRBV20-1 combines with J gene TRBJ1-1; D ambiguous. The CDR3 spans 11 residues. CDR1 and CDR2 from the germline V gene are DFQATT and SNEGSKA (reference sequence). Trimming stripped 6 bases from V and 7 bases from J, with 12 bases between. The chain's CDR3 is CSAGRSVEAFF. The DNA of the CDR3 is TGCAGTGCAGGCAGAAGCGTTGAAGCTTTCTTT.

This chain uses TRBV6-6 with TRBJ2-3; 10 positions match TRBD2. CDR3 length: 15 amino acids. J lost 0 bases, V lost 6 bases, and 3 bases had no gene match. Germline CDR1 MNHNY, CDR2 SVGAGI (reference sequence). The CDR3 nucleotides read TGTGCCAGCAGAAGCGGGAGGGTTAGCACAGATACGCAGTATTTT. Residues: CASRSGRVSTDTQYF.